A selection of T cell receptor beta chains follows, all from one sample in a study of PD-L1 blockade in urothelial cancer. Measured with immunoSEQ multiplex PCR; TCRdb has only the in-frame clones, and not every one. The sample lists 60,000 to 70,000 clones; approximately 78% were seen once. The sample in question was PBMCs, obtained around atezolizumab (anti-PD-L1) treatment. The receptors here all came from a man in his 70s with urothelial cancer. CDR3s include the opening cysteine and the closing phenylalanine or tryptophan. The order of the fields is V gene, clone size, D gene, J gene, CDR3 protein, CDR3 DNA. The D gene is left open where the match is weak. Clone size is not always given. Where it is, it says once, few, many or a class for expanded clones.

V gene: TRBV27; clone size: .; D gene: .; J gene: TRBJ2-7; CDR3 protein: CASSLKGSGPTYEQYF; CDR3 DNA: TGTGCCAGCAGTTTAAAGGGCTCAGGGCCTACCTACGAGCAGTACTTC
V gene: TRBV6-6; clone size: .; D gene: .; J gene: TRBJ1-1; CDR3 protein: CASSYSNQGNTEAFF; CDR3 DNA: TGTGCCAGCAGTTACTCGAACCAGGGAAACACTGAAGCTTTCTTT
V gene: TRBV7-8; clone size: few; D gene: .; J gene: TRBJ2-1; CDR3 protein: CASSLDIGQIDNEQFF; CDR3 DNA: TGTGCCAGCAGCTTAGATATTGGACAGATCGACAATGAGCAGTTCTTC
V gene: TRBV29-1; clone size: .; D gene: TRBD1; J gene: TRBJ1-1; CDR3 protein: CSVEGQGGAFF; CDR3 DNA: TGCAGCGTTGAGGGACAGGGGGGAGCTTTCTTT
V gene: TRBV19; clone size: .; D gene: TRBD2; J gene: TRBJ2-5; CDR3 protein: CASSIEAGYGQETQYF; CDR3 DNA: TGTGCCAGTAGTATAGAAGCGGGGTATGGGCAAGAGACCCAGTACTTC
V gene: TRBV18; clone size: .; D gene: .; J gene: TRBJ2-7; CDR3 protein: CASSPYRVAEQYF; CDR3 DNA: TGTGCCAGCTCACCATACAGGGTAGCCGAGCAGTACTTC
V gene: TRBV11-2; clone size: .; D gene: .; J gene: TRBJ2-2; CDR3 protein: CASSPPDSGELFF; CDR3 DNA: TGTGCCAGCAGCCCCCCGGACAGCGGGGAGCTGTTTTTT
V gene: TRBV5-1; clone size: once; D gene: TRBD2; J gene: TRBJ2-2; CDR3 protein: CASSSGTSGQTGELFF; CDR3 DNA: TGCGCCAGCAGCTCTGGGACTAGCGGCCAAACCGGGGAGCTGTTTTTT
V gene: TRBV5-1; clone size: .; D gene: .; J gene: TRBJ2-1; CDR3 protein: CASSLDSLYNEQFF; CDR3 DNA: TGCGCCAGCAGCTTGGACAGCCTATACAATGAGCAGTTCTTC
V gene: TRBV23-1; clone size: .; D gene: .; J gene: TRBJ1-2; CDR3 protein: CASSHSDGYTF; CDR3 DNA: TGCGCCAGCAGTCATTCAGATGGCTACACCTTC
V gene: TRBV5-6; clone size: .; D gene: .; J gene: TRBJ2-1; CDR3 protein: CASSSWTTYNEQFF; CDR3 DNA: TGTGCCAGCAGCTCCTGGACTACCTACAATGAGCAGTTCTTC
V gene: TRBV5-4; clone size: .; D gene: .; J gene: TRBJ1-1; CDR3 protein: CASSTGLEPEAFF; CDR3 DNA: TGTGCCAGCAGTACCGGACTGGAGCCTGAAGCTTTCTTT
V gene: TRBV6-1; clone size: .; D gene: TRBD1; J gene: TRBJ2-4; CDR3 protein: CASSVGQPLAKNIQYF; CDR3 DNA: TGTGCCAGCAGTGTGGGACAGCCCCTAGCCAAAAACATTCAGTACTTC
V gene: TRBV29-1; clone size: few; D gene: TRBD1; J gene: TRBJ1-1; CDR3 protein: CSVDRTGGGTEAFF; CDR3 DNA: TGCAGCGTTGATCGAACAGGGGGGGGCACTGAAGCTTTCTTT
V gene: TRBV7-2; clone size: .; D gene: .; J gene: TRBJ2-5; CDR3 protein: CASTQGTQETQYF; CDR3 DNA: TGTGCCAGCACCCAGGGTACCCAAGAGACCCAGTACTTC
V gene: TRBV6-6; clone size: .; D gene: .; J gene: TRBJ2-1; CDR3 protein: CASSYRGNEQFF; CDR3 DNA: TGTGCCAGCAGTTACCGGGGGAATGAGCAGTTCTTC
V gene: TRBV4-3; clone size: .; D gene: .; J gene: TRBJ2-2; CDR3 protein: CASSRDFNTGELFF; CDR3 DNA: TGCGCCAGCAGCCGGGACTTTAACACCGGGGAGCTGTTTTTT
V gene: TRBV27; clone size: .; D gene: TRBD1; J gene: TRBJ1-2; CDR3 protein: CASSLTGGTGGYTF; CDR3 DNA: TGTGCCAGCAGTCTGACAGGGGGCACTGGCGGCTACACCTTC
V gene: TRBV5-1; clone size: .; D gene: .; J gene: TRBJ2-7; CDR3 protein: CASSLNGDSEQYF; CDR3 DNA: TGCGCCAGCAGCTTAAACGGTGATAGCGAGCAGTACTTC
V gene: TRBV10-2; clone size: once; D gene: .; J gene: TRBJ1-6; CDR3 protein: CASRDNSPLHF; CDR3 DNA: TGCGCCAGCCGGGATAATTCACCCCTCCACTTT
V gene: TRBV2; clone size: .; D gene: TRBD2; J gene: TRBJ2-2; CDR3 protein: CASSDKSGRGVYGELFF; CDR3 DNA: TGTGCCAGCAGTGATAAGAGTGGGAGGGGCGTGTACGGGGAGCTGTTTTTT
V gene: TRBV5-4; clone size: .; D gene: TRBD1; J gene: TRBJ1-2; CDR3 protein: CASSLVGQAPYGYTF; CDR3 DNA: TGTGCCAGCAGCTTGGTGGGACAGGCCCCCTATGGCTACACCTTC
V gene: TRBV27; clone size: .; D gene: TRBD1; J gene: TRBJ2-2; CDR3 protein: CASSFFPDRSGWWTGELFF; CDR3 DNA: TGTGCCAGCAGTTTTTTCCCGGACAGGTCGGGATGGTGGACCGGGGAGCTGTTTTTT
V gene: TRBV28; clone size: .; D gene: .; J gene: TRBJ2-7; CDR3 protein: CASSLDRPGTYEQYF; CDR3 DNA: TGTGCCAGCAGTTTGGACAGACCTGGAACCTACGAGCAGTACTTC
V gene: TRBV6-6; clone size: .; D gene: .; J gene: TRBJ1-2; CDR3 protein: CASSPGDYYGYTF; CDR3 DNA: TGTGCCAGCAGCCCAGGGGATTACTATGGCTACACCTTC
V gene: TRBV4-3; clone size: .; D gene: TRBD2; J gene: TRBJ2-5; CDR3 protein: CASSQDRPGGRQETQYF; CDR3 DNA: TGCGCCAGCAGCCAAGATCGGCCGGGAGGGCGCCAAGAGACCCAGTACTTC
V gene: TRBV30; clone size: .; D gene: .; J gene: TRBJ2-3; CDR3 protein: CAWTKAGTDTQYF; CDR3 DNA: TGTGCCTGGACTAAAGCGGGCACAGATACGCAGTATTTT
V gene: TRBV5-6; clone size: .; D gene: TRBD1; J gene: TRBJ1-5; CDR3 protein: CASSLRDPGQGSNQPQHF; CDR3 DNA: TGTGCCAGCAGCTTGAGGGACCCGGGACAGGGCAGCAATCAGCCCCAGCATTTT
V gene: TRBV6-5; clone size: .; D gene: .; J gene: TRBJ1-2; CDR3 protein: CASSPTDTHYGYTF; CDR3 DNA: TGTGCCAGCAGTCCTACGGACACCCACTATGGCTACACCTTC
V gene: TRBV7-2; clone size: .; D gene: TRBD2; J gene: TRBJ2-3; CDR3 protein: CASSSRTSGLADTQYF; CDR3 DNA: TGTGCCAGCAGCTCCCGGACTAGCGGGTTAGCAGATACGCAGTATTTT
V gene: TRBV9; clone size: once; D gene: .; J gene: TRBJ1-3; CDR3 protein: CASSPEVVAGNTIYF; CDR3 DNA: TGTGCCAGCAGCCCCGAGGTTGTAGCCGGAAACACCATATATTTT
V gene: TRBV14; clone size: .; D gene: TRBD1; J gene: TRBJ1-1; CDR3 protein: CASSQETGGEAFF; CDR3 DNA: TGTGCCAGCAGCCAAGAAACAGGGGGTGAAGCTTTCTTT
V gene: TRBV6-6; clone size: .; D gene: TRBD2; J gene: TRBJ2-7; CDR3 protein: CASCLAGVEQYF; CDR3 DNA: TGTGCCAGCTGTTTAGCGGGAGTCGAGCAGTACTTC
V gene: TRBV5-1; clone size: .; D gene: .; J gene: TRBJ2-2; CDR3 protein: CASRTGAGELFF; CDR3 DNA: TGCGCCAGCAGAACAGGTGCCGGGGAGCTGTTTTTT
V gene: TRBV7-2; clone size: once; D gene: TRBD2; J gene: TRBJ2-7; CDR3 protein: CASSLLRLAGGRSYEQYF; CDR3 DNA: TGTGCCAGCAGCCTCCTAAGGCTAGCGGGAGGCCGCTCCTACGAGCAGTACTTC